This T cell receptor beta chain was recovered during a study of blood T cell repertoires in COVID-19. Sequencing used immunoSEQ multiplex PCR; TCRdb keeps in-frame clones, though not all of them. The table includes about 25,000 clones, around 90% detected once. Per the germline V gene, CDR1 is SGHRS and CDR2 is YFSETQ. Trimming removed 1 base from V and 4 bases from J; junction bases left unmatched: 10. The CDR3 loop spans 17 amino acids. V and J are TRBV5-1 and TRBJ2-2; 7 nucleotides line up with TRBD2. Input material: peripheral blood. The clonotype was recovered from a human donor with active COVID-19. The donor label of this sample is uncertain. The CDR3 spells CASSLSSLAAITGELFF. In DNA form, the CDR3 reads TGCGCCAGCAGCTTGAGTTCGCTAGCGGCCATCACCGGGGAGCTGTTTTTT.